A single sample is the source of the 6 T cell receptor beta chains below, sequenced in a study of identical twins. From the 5' RACE reads, TCRdb called clonotypes with MiXCR, one entry per CDR3 protein. Of under 900,000 distinct CDR3 sequences detected, roughly 20% appear once; the ten largest clones hold roughly 13%. The same sample was also used in a study of T cells expressing NK-cell markers.

Sequenced input: PBMCs. The origin of the receptors is a woman aged 18-29 years in good health.

This clonotype was recorded many times. The genes are TRBV25-1 and TRBJ1-5; TRBD1 might be the D (5 bases). The CDR3 consists of 11 residues. The V end lost 2 bases, the J end lost 15 bases, and 11 bases lay between the germline ends. Germline CDR1 MGHDK, CDR2 SYGVNS. The CDR3 protein is CASSERGRWHF. CDR3 DNA: TGTGCCAGCAGTGAAAGGGGTCGGTGGCATTTT. Filled out from reference TRBV25-1 and TRBJ1-5, the complete variable domain reads EADIYQTPRYLVIGTGKKITLECSQTMGHDKMYWYQQDPGMELHLIHYSYGVNSTEKGDLSSESTVSRIRTEHFPLTLESARPSHTSQYLCASSERGRWHFGDGTRLSIL.

Ten or more counts support this clonotype. The V and J genes are TRBV12-3 or TRBV12-4 and TRBJ2-5; no clear D. The CDR3 sequence is 13 residues long. Trimming shortened V by 1 base and J by 1 base, and 4 bases separated the two germline ends. The CDR3 nucleotides are TGTGCCAGCAGTTTAGGCTTCCAAGAGACCCAGTACTTC. Translation gives CASSLGFQETQYF.

This clonotype was observed a handful of times. This chain joins TRBV6-5 and TRBJ2-1; D not resolved. This CDR3 spans 13 amino acids. CDR1 and CDR2 from the germline V gene are MNHEY and SVGAGI. V was trimmed by 2 bases and J by 7 bases, leaving 9 bases between them. CDR3 in amino acids: CASSYTIGNEQFF. Written as DNA, the CDR3 is TGTGCCAGCAGTTACACTATTGGTAATGAGCAGTTCTTC.

This clonotype has just a few counts. The chain carries TRBV4-3 and TRBJ2-3; perhaps TRBD2 as D (5 bases). The length of the CDR3 is 13 residues. Between the trimmed V and J ends, which lost 1 base and 7 bases, there was a span of 9 bases. Germline V CDR1 and CDR2: LGHNA, YSLEER. The CDR3 bases are TGCGCCAGCAGCCAAGTAAGCGGAAATACGCAGTATTTT. It codes for CASSQVSGNTQYF.

This clonotype showed up just a few times. V usage is TRBV24-1 and J usage is TRBJ2-1; D perhaps matches TRBD2 (5 bases). The CDR3 has 14 amino acids. Trimming shortened V by 4 bases and J by 4 bases, and 10 bases separated the two germline ends. Germline CDR1 is KGHDR and CDR2 is SFDVKD. The chain's CDR3 is CATSEKRKYNEQFF. The CDR3 DNA follows: TGTGCCACCAGTGAGAAGCGGAAGTACAATGAGCAGTTCTTC.

The V call is TRBV6-1, the J call TRBJ2-7, with D maybe TRBD1 (7 bases). Trimming removed 6 bases at V and 4 bases at J, with 16 bases between. CDR3 size: 14 residues. The germline V gene has CDR1 MNHNS and CDR2 SASEGT. This CDR3 is CASRPDREVYEQYF. The CDR3 nucleotides are TGTGCCAGCAGACCAGACAGGGAGGTTTACGAGCAGTACTTC.